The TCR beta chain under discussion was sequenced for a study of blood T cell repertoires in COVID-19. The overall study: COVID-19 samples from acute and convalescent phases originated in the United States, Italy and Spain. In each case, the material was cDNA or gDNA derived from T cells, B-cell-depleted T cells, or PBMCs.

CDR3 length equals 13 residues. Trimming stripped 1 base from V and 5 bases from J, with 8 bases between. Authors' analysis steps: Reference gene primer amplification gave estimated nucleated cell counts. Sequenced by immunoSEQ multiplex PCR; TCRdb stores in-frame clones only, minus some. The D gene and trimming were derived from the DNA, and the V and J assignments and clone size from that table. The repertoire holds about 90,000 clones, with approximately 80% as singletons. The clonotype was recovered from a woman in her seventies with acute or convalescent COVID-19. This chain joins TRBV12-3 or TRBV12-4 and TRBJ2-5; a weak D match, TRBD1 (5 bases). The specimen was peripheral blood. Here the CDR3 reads CASSLGPGETQYF. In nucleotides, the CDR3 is TGTGCCAGCAGTTTAGGGCCAGGGGAGACCCAGTACTTC.